This entry lists 2 T cell receptor beta chains sequenced from one sample in a study of response to subunit inactivated influenza vaccine. TCRdb re-analysed the RT-PCR reads in MiXCR, keeping a single row per CDR3 protein. The sample lists hundreds of thousands of distinct CDR3 sequences; 15% to 19% were seen once. The sequenced sample was PBMCs from blood, obtained 11 to 12 days after vaccination. These receptors were collected from a man aged 45-65 years who received an inactivated influenza vaccine.

This sequence joins TRBV5-4 and TRBJ1-2, with 8 nucleotides matching TRBD1. CDR1 is SGHNT, CDR2 YYREEE, per germline (reference sequence). This CDR3 has 17 residues. V shed 7 bases and J 8 bases; nucleotides not matched to a gene: 22. The CDR3 sequence is CASLPVGQGLVLGGYTF. CDR3 in DNA: TGTGCCAGCCTACCCGTCGGACAGGGACTTGTCTTGGGCGGCTACACCTTC.

The rearrangement links TRBV10-3 to TRBJ1-5, with 8 bases matching TRBD1. V lost 2 bases, J lost 5 bases, and 2 bases stayed unmatched. The V gene's germline CDR1 is ENHRY and CDR2 SYGVKD. This CDR3 contains 14 residues. CDR3 in DNA: TGTGCCATCAGTGAGGGCAGGGGGCATCAGCCCCAGCATTTT. As protein: CAISEGRGHQPQHF.